This entry lists 21 T cell receptor beta chains sequenced from one sample in a study of memory CD4+ T cells and cytomegalovirus serostatus. The sort gate was single viable CD3+CD4+CD8-CD45RO+ cells for memory CD4+ T cells. Assay used: immunoSEQ multiplex PCR; TCRdb lists only in-frame clones, some missing. The sample holds 30,000 to 40,000 clones, around 76% seen once. Sequenced sample: memory CD4+ T cells from blood. Source of these receptors: an adult in good health and CMV-seronegative. Some clones in this sample may be carry-over from other donors' samples.

This clone was detected only once. The gene calls are TRBV19 and TRBJ1-4; D call uncertain. V lost 2 bases, J lost 0 bases, and 7 bases lay in between. CDR1 is LNHDA and CDR2 is SQIVND in the germline V gene (reference sequence). CDR3 length equals 15 residues. CDR3 residues: CASSITSTTNEKLFF. As DNA, the CDR3 is TGTGCCAGTAGTATAACGAGTACAACTAATGAAAAACTGTTTTTT.

The V and J genes are TRBV30 and TRBJ1-1; no clear D. Germline V gene data show CDR1 as GTSNPN and CDR2 as SVGIG (reference sequence). The CDR3 consists of 14 residues. Trimming removed 0 bases at V and 7 bases at J, with 15 bases between. CDR3 bases: TGTGCCTGGAGTGTCTACTGGTCTGATGGTGAAGCTTTCTTT. Encoded protein: CAWSVYWSDGEAFF.

This chain links TRBV10-3 with TRBJ1-2; the match to TRBD1 covers 11 bases. The length of the CDR3 is 13 residues. From germline, CDR1 is ENHRY and CDR2 SYGVKD. Germline trimming cut 4 bases from V and 11 bases from J; bases unmatched to any gene: 6. The chain's CDR3 is CAISGGTGGMYTF. The CDR3 DNA sequence: TGTGCCATCAGTGGCGGGACAGGGGGAATGTACACCTTC.

This chain uses TRBV6-1 with TRBJ2-7; 8 bases line up with TRBD2. The CDR3 length is 15 residues. Germline V gene sequence: CDR1 MNHNS, CDR2 SASEGT. The ends lost 10 bases at V and 5 bases at J; junction bases unmatched: 16. The CDR3 nucleotides read TGTGCCACCTTTCGGGGGGGCCGTCTAGAAAACGAGCAGTACTTC. This sequence encodes CATFRGGRLENEQYF.

The V call is TRBV11-2, the J call TRBJ1-6; D is perhaps TRBD1 (5 bases). V lost 5 bases and J 13 bases, leaving 15 bases between the germline ends. The germline V gene has CDR1 SGHAT and CDR2 FQNNGV. The CDR3 sequence is 13 residues long. CDR3 DNA sequence: TGTGCCAGCAGCATACCAGGGTTTTTGCCCCTCCACTTT. Residues: CASSIPGFLPLHF.

The chain recombines TRBV11-2 with TRBJ2-2; D is perhaps TRBD1 (5 bases). V lost 1 base and J lost 2, with 11 bases in between. CDR1 and CDR2 from the germline V gene are SGHAT and FQNNGV. This CDR3 comprises 16 residues. CDR3: CASSLGGRVNTGELFF. CDR3 bases: TGTGCCAGCAGCTTAGGTGGCAGGGTAAACACCGGGGAGCTGTTTTTT.

The CDR3 sequence: CASSLETSGGASGTQYF. In DNA form, the CDR3 reads TGCGCCAGCAGCTTGGAAACTAGCGGGGGGGCTTCTGGTACGCAGTATTTT. The rearrangement joins TRBV5-1 to TRBJ2-3, with TRBD2 matching 13 bases. This CDR3 comprises 17 residues. The germline CDR1 and CDR2 sequences are SGHRS and YFSETQ. J was trimmed by 8 bases and V by 0 bases; bases with no gene match: 9.

This clone was counted a few times. The gene calls are TRBV9 and TRBJ1-1, with 10 bases fitting TRBD1. The CDR3 length is 16 residues. Germline V gene data show CDR1 as SGDLS and CDR2 as YYNGEE. V was pared by 2 bases and J by 1 base, with 5 bases of the junction left unmatched. Here the CDR3 DNA reads TGTGCCAGCAGCGTGACAGGGGGCGGAACGAACACTGAAGCTTTCTTT. Its protein is CASSVTGGGTNTEAFF.

The CDR3 nucleotides read TGTGCCAGCAGCTTGAAACGAAATTCGGAGGCCTACACCTTC. Residues: CASSLKRNSEAYTF. The chain recombines TRBV7-8 with TRBJ1-2; D call uncertain. Germline V CDR1 and CDR2: SGHVS, FQNEAQ. This CDR3 has 14 amino acids. Trimming stripped 3 bases from V and 10 bases from J, with 18 bases between.

The genes are TRBV7-2 and TRBJ2-2; perhaps TRBD2 as D (7 bases). Germline values: CDR1 SGHTA, CDR2 FQGNSA. The CDR3 runs 16 residues. Trimming took 1 base from V and 7 from J, leaving 16 bases between them. The CDR3 sequence is CASSLGGGAIGGELFF. The CDR3 DNA follows: TGTGCCAGCAGCTTAGGTGGGGGGGCTATCGGCGGGGAGCTGTTTTTT.

This clone has just a few counts. The chain has TRBV7-2 and TRBJ2-7; TRBD1 might be the D (5 bases). CDR3 size: 13 residues. The ends were cut back, 3 bases at V and 5 bases at J, with 11 bases in the middle. Germline loops: CDR1 SGHTA, CDR2 FQGNSA. CDR3 nucleotides: TGTGCCAGCAGCTTCGTAGGGGCCAACGAGCAGTACTTC. Its protein product is CASSFVGANEQYF.

The J gene is TRBJ2-2, the V gene TRBV6-5; 7 nucleotides line up with TRBD2. Germline assignment: CDR1 MNHEY and CDR2 SVGAGI. V shed 2 bases, J shed 6 bases, and the junction held 0 bases outside the gene matches. This CDR3 comprises 13 residues. Here the CDR3 reads CASSYRGAGELFF. CDR3 bases: TGTGCCAGCAGTTACCGGGGGGCCGGGGAGCTGTTTTTT.

This clone has only a few counts. The chain employs TRBV7-9 and TRBJ2-7, with D tentatively TRBD1 or TRBD2 (6 bases each). Trimming shortened V by 3 bases and J by 5 bases, and 14 bases separated the two germline ends. The length of the CDR3 is 14 residues. Germline V gene lookup returns CDR1 SEHNR and CDR2 FQNEAQ (reference sequence). For the CDR3, the DNA is TGTGCCAGCAGCTTCTCGGGGGCCGGGGACGAGCAGTACTTC. Translation: CASSFSGAGDEQYF. Variable domain in full (rest from reference TRBV7-9 and TRBJ2-7): DTGVSQNPRHKITKRGQNVTFRCDPISEHNRLYWYRQTLGQGPEFLTYFQNEAQLEKSRLLSDRFSAERPKGSFSTLEIQRTEQGDSAMYLCASSFSGAGDEQYFGPGTRLTVT.

The genes are TRBV4-1 and TRBJ1-2; TRBD1 matches 7 bases. CDR1 MGHRA and CDR2 YSYEKL come from the germline V gene. V shed 1 base and J 4 bases; nucleotides not matched to a gene: 3. This CDR3 comprises 14 residues. The CDR3 region has the DNA TGCGCCAGCAGCCAAGGACAGGGACCCTATGGCTACACCTTC. Protein: CASSQGQGPYGYTF.

J is TRBJ2-5 and V is TRBV5-1, with 7 bases lining up with TRBD2. This CDR3 region has 15 residues. Per the germline V gene, CDR1 is SGHRS and CDR2 is YFSETQ. V was pared by 0 bases and J by 3 bases, with 5 bases of the junction left unmatched. Here the CDR3 reads CASSLGGGVKETQYF. In DNA form, the CDR3 reads TGCGCCAGCAGCTTGGGGGGGGGAGTCAAAGAGACCCAGTACTTC.

The V gene is TRBV6-5, the J gene TRBJ1-3, with a possible D match to TRBD1 (6 bases). The ends were cut back, 5 bases at V and 4 bases at J, with 15 bases in the middle. The CDR3 contains 15 residues. The germline V gene encodes CDR1 MNHEY and CDR2 SVGAGI. Here the CDR3 DNA reads TGTGCCAGCAGTCCATCCACAGGGTACGGAAACACCATATATTTT. The encoded protein is CASSPSTGYGNTIYF.

There are a few counts of this clone. Additional DNA sequences in this sample encode the identical CDR3. The V call is TRBV2, the J call TRBJ2-2; D is undetermined. CDR1 is SNHLY, CDR2 FYNNEI, per germline. The CDR3 sequence is 13 residues long. The ends were cut back, 4 bases at V and 2 bases at J, with 5 bases in the middle. This chain's CDR3 is CASSVGNTGELFF. In nucleotides, the CDR3 is TGTGCCAGCAGTGTCGGAAACACCGGGGAGCTGTTTTTT.

The chain carries TRBV7-9 and TRBJ2-3; 8 bases are a match to TRBD2. CDR1 SEHNR and CDR2 FQNEAQ come from the germline V gene (reference sequence). Trimming cost V 1 base and J 6 bases; bases outside gene matches: 6. The CDR3 is 15 residues long. CDR3 coding DNA: TGTGCCAGCAGCTTAGTGCGGGGGGCAGGGGATACGCAGTATTTT. Translation gives CASSLVRGAGDTQYF.

The J gene is TRBJ1-2, the V gene TRBV11-2, with a tentative D call TRBD1 (6 bases). Germline-derived CDR1 and CDR2 are SGHAT and FQNNGV. CDR3 size: 14 residues. Trimming removed 4 bases at V and 4 bases at J, with 13 bases between. Here the CDR3 reads CASSSGTKGYGYTF. The CDR3 coding sequence is TGTGCCAGCAGCTCCGGGACAAAAGGCTATGGCTACACCTTC.

This clone was detected only once. The J gene is TRBJ2-3, the V gene TRBV30; D might be TRBD2 (6 bases). This CDR3 is built from 15 residues. V lost 0 bases to trimming and J lost 2 bases, with 12 bases between them. In germline, CDR1 is GTSNPN, CDR2 SVGIG (reference sequence). This CDR3 is CAWSVSAGNTDTQYF. CDR3 DNA sequence: TGTGCCTGGAGTGTCTCGGCGGGGAACACAGATACGCAGTATTTT. The entire variable domain, with the rest obtained from reference TRBV30 and TRBJ2-3, is as follows: SQTIHQWPATLVQPVGSPLSLECTVEGTSNPNLYWYRQAAGRGLQLLFYSVGIGQISSEVPQNLSASRPQDRQFILSSKKLLLSDSGFYLCAWSVSAGNTDTQYFGPGTRLTVL.

This rearrangement joins TRBV27 to TRBJ2-1; TRBD2 might be the D (5 bases). The germline CDR1 and CDR2 sequences are MNHEY and SMNVEV (reference sequence). The V end lost 6 bases, the J end lost 4 bases, and 7 bases lay between the germline ends. This CDR3 spans 12 amino acids. The CDR3 loop reads CASRRDYNEQFF. CDR3 DNA: TGTGCCAGCAGACGGGATTACAATGAGCAGTTCTTC.